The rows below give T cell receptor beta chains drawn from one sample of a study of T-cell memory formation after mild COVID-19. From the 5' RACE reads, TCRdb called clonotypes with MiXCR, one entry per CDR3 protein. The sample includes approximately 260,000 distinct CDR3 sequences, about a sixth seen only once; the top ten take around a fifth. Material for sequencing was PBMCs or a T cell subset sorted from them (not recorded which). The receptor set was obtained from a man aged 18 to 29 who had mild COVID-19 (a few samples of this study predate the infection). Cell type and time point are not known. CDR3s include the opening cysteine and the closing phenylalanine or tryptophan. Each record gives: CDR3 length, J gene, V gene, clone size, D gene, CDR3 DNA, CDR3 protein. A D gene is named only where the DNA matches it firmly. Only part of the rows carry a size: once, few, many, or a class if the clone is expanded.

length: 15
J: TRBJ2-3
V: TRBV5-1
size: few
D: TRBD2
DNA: TGCGCCAGCAGCTTGGGCGGGGGTCGGTTCGATACGCAGTATTTT
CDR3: CASSLGGGRFDTQYF

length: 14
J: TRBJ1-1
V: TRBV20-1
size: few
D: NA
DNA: TGCAGTGCTAGAGATTTGATCGGGGAAACTGAAGCTTTCTTT
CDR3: CSARDLIGETEAFF

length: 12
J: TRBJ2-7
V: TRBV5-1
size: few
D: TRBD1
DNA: TGCGCCAGCAGCTTGGCCACAGGGGTGCAGTACTTC
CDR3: CASSLATGVQYF

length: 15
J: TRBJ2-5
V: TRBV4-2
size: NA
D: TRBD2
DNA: TGTGCCAGCAGTCTCGTCGGGGGGGCGCAAGAGACCCAGTACTTC
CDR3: CASSLVGGAQETQYF

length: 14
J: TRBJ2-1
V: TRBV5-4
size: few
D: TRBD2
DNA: TGTGCCAGCAGTTTCGGGGGGGGGAACAATGAGCAGTTCTTC
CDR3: CASSFGGGNNEQFF

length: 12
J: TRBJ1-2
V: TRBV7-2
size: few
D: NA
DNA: TGTGCCAGCGGCGGGCTTGCTTATGGCTACACCTTC
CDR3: CASGGLAYGYTF

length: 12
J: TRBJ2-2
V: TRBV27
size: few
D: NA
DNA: TGTGCCAGCGGGGCCGGGCCCGGGGAGCTGTTTTTT
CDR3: CASGAGPGELFF

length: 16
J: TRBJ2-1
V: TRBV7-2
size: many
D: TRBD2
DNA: TGTGCCAGCAGCTTCAGCGGGGGTAACTCCTACAATGAGCAGTTCTTC
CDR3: CASSFSGGNSYNEQFF

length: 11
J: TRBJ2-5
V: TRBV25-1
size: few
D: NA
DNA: TGTGCCAGCCAGGCGTTCGAGACCCAGTACTTC
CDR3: CASQAFETQYF

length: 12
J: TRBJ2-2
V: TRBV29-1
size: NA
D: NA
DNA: TGCAGCGTTAGGAGGGATTCCGGGGAGCTGTTTTTT
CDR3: CSVRRDSGELFF

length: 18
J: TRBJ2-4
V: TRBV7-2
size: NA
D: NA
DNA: TGTGCCAGCAGCCCATGGGGGGCAGGGGTGCCGGCCAAAAACATTCAGTACTTC
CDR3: CASSPWGAGVPAKNIQYF

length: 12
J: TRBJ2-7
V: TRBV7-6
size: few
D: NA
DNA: TGTGCCAGCAGCGGCCGAGGACAGGAGCAGTACTTC
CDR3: CASSGRGQEQYF

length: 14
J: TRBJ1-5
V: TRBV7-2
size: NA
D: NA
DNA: TGTGCCAGCAGCCCCCGTCCGGGCAATCAGCCCCAGCATTTT
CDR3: CASSPRPGNQPQHF

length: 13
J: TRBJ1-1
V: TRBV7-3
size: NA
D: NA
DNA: TGTGCCAGCAGCCTGACTAGGAGCACTGAAGCTTTCTTT
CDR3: CASSLTRSTEAFF

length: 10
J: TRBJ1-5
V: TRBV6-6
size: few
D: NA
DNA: TGTGCCAGCGGGGGTCAGCCCCAGCATTTT
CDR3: CASGGQPQHF

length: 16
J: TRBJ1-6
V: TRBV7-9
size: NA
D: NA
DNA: TGTGCCAGCAGCTTAGCCAGGGCGAGAGATAATTCACCCCTCCACTTT
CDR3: CASSLARARDNSPLHF

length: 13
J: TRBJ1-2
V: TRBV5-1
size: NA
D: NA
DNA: TGCGCCAGCAGCTTGGGAGGGTCGGAAGGCTACACCTTC
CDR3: CASSLGGSEGYTF

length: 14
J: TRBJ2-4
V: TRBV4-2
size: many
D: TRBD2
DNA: TGTGCCAGCAGCCAAGGGGCAGCGGGAGACATTCAGTACTTC
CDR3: CASSQGAAGDIQYF

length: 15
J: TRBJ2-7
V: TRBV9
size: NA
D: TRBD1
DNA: TGTGCCAGCAGTCTCGATGGGACAGGACCCTACGAGCAGTACTTC
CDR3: CASSLDGTGPYEQYF

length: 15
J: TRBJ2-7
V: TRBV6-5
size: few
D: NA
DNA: TGTGCCAGCAGTACCGCCCTGGGACGGAACTACGAGCAGTACTTC
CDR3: CASSTALGRNYEQYF

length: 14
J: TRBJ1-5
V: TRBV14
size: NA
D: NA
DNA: TGTGCCAGCAGCCAAGCAGGGTACGGGCAGCCCCAGCATTTT
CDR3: CASSQAGYGQPQHF

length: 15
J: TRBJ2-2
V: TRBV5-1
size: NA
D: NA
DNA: TGCGCCACGAGGCTCGGAGGGGGCGATACCGGGGAGCTGTTTTTT
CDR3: CATRLGGGDTGELFF

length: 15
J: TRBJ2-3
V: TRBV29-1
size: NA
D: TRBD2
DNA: TGCAGCGCCGAACCAGCGGGGGAGCCTCCGTATACGCAGTATTTT
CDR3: CSAEPAGEPPYTQYF

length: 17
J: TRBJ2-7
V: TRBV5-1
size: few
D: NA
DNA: TGCGCCAGCAGCTCCAGATTGGGACAACCAACCTTCTACGAGCAGTACTTC
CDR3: CASSSRLGQPTFYEQYF

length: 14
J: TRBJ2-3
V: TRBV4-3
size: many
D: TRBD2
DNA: TGCGCCAGCAGCTCAAGCGGGGGAACAGATACGCAGTATTTT
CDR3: CASSSSGGTDTQYF

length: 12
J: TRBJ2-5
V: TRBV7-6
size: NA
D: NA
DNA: TGTGCCAGCGGGCCGGTGGGGGAGACCCAGTACTTC
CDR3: CASGPVGETQYF

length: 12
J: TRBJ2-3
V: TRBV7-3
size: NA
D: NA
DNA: TGTGCCAGCAGCTCCCTAGGGGATACGCAGTATTTT
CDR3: CASSSLGDTQYF

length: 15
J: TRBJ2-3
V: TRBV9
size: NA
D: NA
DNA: TGTGCCAGCAGCATTGACAGAGCTAGCACAGATACGCAGTATTTT
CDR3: CASSIDRASTDTQYF

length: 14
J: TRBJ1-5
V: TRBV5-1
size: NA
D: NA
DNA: TGCGCCAGCAGCTTGGAGGGGATTGCTCAGCCCCAGCATTTT
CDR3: CASSLEGIAQPQHF

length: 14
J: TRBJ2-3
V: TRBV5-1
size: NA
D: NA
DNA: TGCGCCAGCAGCTCCGAGGGCCCCACAGATACGCAGTATTTT
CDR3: CASSSEGPTDTQYF

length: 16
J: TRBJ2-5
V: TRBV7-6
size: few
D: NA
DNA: TGTGCCAGCAGCTCCCTGGGGGGAGAGGTGTGGGAGACCCAGTACTTC
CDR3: CASSSLGGEVWETQYF

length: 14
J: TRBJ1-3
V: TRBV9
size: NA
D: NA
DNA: TGTGCCAGCAGCGTTTATGGAGGAGGAAACACCATATATTTT
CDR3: CASSVYGGGNTIYF

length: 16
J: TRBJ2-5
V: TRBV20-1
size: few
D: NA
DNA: TGCAGTGCTAGAGTAGCCCGGCCAGGTGGACAAGAGACCCAGTACTTC
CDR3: CSARVARPGGQETQYF

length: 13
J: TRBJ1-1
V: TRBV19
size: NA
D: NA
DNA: TGTGCCAGTAGTATAGAGGGGGCTCACGGAGCTTTCTTT
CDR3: CASSIEGAHGAFF

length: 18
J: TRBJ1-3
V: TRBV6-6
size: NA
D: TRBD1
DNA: TGTGCCAGCAGTTACCAAATGGGACAGGGAATTGATGGAAACACCATATATTTT
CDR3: CASSYQMGQGIDGNTIYF

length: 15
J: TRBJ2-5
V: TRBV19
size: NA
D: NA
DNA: TGTGCCAGTAGTATCGGACAGATCTACCAAGAGACCCAGTACTTC
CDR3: CASSIGQIYQETQYF

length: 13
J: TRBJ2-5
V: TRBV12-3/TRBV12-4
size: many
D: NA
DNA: TGTGCCAGCATCCCCCCGGGCTCTGGGACCCAGTACTTC
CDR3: CASIPPGSGTQYF

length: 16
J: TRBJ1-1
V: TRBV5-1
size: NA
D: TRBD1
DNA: TGCGCCAGCAGCTTGGACAGGGGCCCAGCTAACACTGAAGCTTTCTTT
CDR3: CASSLDRGPANTEAFF

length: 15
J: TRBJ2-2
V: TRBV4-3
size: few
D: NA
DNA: TGCGCCAGCAGCGGTTTGACAGGAAACACCGGGGAGCTGTTTTTT
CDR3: CASSGLTGNTGELFF

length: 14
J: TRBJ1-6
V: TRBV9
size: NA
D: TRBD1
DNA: TGTGCCAGCAGCGTCGACAGGGGGTCTTCACCCCTCCACTTT
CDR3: CASSVDRGSSPLHF

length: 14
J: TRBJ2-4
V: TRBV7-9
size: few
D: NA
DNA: TGTGCCAGCAGCTCGGGCATAGCCAAAAACATTCAGTACTTC
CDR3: CASSSGIAKNIQYF

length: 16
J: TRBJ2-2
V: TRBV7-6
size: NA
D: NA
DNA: TGTGCCAGCAGCCGGTGGGGGTCTACTAACACCGGGGAGCTGTTTTTT
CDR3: CASSRWGSTNTGELFF

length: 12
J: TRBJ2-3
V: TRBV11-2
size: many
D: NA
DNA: TGTGCCAGCAGTTCGAGCCCAGATACGCAGTATTTT
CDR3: CASSSSPDTQYF

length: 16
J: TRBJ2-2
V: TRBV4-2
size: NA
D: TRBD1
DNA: TGTGCCAGCAGCCAAGATCCCAGGGGGTACACCGGGGAGCTGTTTTTT
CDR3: CASSQDPRGYTGELFF

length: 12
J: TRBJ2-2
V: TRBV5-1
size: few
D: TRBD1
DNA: TGCGCCAGCAGCAGGGGGCCCGGGGAGCTGTTTTTT
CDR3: CASSRGPGELFF

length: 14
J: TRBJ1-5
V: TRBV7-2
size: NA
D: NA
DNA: TGTGCCAGCAGCTTAGCGGACAGCGATCAGCCCCAGCATTTT
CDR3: CASSLADSDQPQHF

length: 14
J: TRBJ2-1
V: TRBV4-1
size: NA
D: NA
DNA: TGCGCCAGCAGCCAAGCCGGAAGCGGCAATGAGCAGTTCTTC
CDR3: CASSQAGSGNEQFF

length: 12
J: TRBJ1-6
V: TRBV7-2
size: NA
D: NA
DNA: TGTGCCAGCAGGTCAGGGATTTGGACCCTCCACTTT
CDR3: CASRSGIWTLHF

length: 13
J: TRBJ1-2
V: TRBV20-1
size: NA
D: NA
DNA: TGCAGTGCTACTGGGGGGGGCGCGGAAGGCTACACCTTC
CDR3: CSATGGGAEGYTF

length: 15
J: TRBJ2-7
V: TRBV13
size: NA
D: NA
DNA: TGTGCCAGCAGCTTAGGTCCGGGACTTTTGTACGAGCAGTACTTC
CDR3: CASSLGPGLLYEQYF

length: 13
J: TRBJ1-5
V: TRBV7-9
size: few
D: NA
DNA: TGTGCCAGCAGCCCCCCCTCGGGTCAGCCCCAGCATTTT
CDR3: CASSPPSGQPQHF

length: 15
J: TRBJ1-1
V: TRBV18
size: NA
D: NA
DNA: TGTGCCAGCTCAATCCCAGGGGCAGAGAACACTGAAGCTTTCTTT
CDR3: CASSIPGAENTEAFF

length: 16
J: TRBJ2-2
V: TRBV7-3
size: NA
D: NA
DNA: TGTGCCAGCAGTCCCCGGGGGAGCTCGGGACCCGGGGAGCTGTTTTTT
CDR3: CASSPRGSSGPGELFF

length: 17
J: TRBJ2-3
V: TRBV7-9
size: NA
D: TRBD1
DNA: TGTGCCAGCAGACCGAGACCGGGACAGGGGGCCGGAGATACGCAGTATTTT
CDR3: CASRPRPGQGAGDTQYF

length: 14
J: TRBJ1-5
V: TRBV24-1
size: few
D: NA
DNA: TGTGCCACCAGTGACGCGGGGACGTATCAGCCCCAGCATTTT
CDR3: CATSDAGTYQPQHF

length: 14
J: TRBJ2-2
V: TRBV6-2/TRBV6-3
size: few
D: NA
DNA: TGTGCCAGCAGTTTCGGGGTTAACACCGGGGAGCTGTTTTTT
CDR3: CASSFGVNTGELFF

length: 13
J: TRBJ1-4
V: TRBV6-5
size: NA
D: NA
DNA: TGTGCCAGCAGTTACGACGGAGATGAAAAACTGTTTTTT
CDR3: CASSYDGDEKLFF

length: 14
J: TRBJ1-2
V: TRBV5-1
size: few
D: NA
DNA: TGCGCCAGCAGCTCGGCCGGCGCCGAGGCTGGCTACACCTTC
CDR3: CASSSAGAEAGYTF